This TCR beta chain was recorded in a study of OX40 agonist ivuxolimab in advanced cancers. The CDR3 extends over 15 amino acids. The V end was cut by 1 base, the J end by 4 bases, with 13 bases between. Per the germline V gene, CDR1 is MNHNS and CDR2 is SASEGT. Produced via immunoSEQ multiplex PCR; TCRdb's table is partial and in-frame only. The data contain around 84,000 clones, about 92% of them singletons. This clone has just a few counts. Additional DNA sequences in this sample encode the identical CDR3. The receptor's source is an adult with an advanced solid tumor such as melanoma, head and neck, liver or kidney cancer. The chain employs TRBV6-1 and TRBJ1-1; weak D call: TRBD1 (6 bases). The sequenced sample was CD4+ or CD8+ T cells sorted from blood, obtained in a trial of the OX40 agonist ivuxolimab. CDR3 amino acids: CASSEVGGGSTEAFF. CDR3 DNA sequence: TGTGCCAGCAGTGAAGTAGGGGGGGGAAGCACTGAAGCTTTCTTT.